This TCR beta chain is from a study of early T cells in non-severe SARS-CoV-2 infection. The wider study: The sequenced material was bulk RNA from unsorted whole blood, and its chains were unpaired.

This clonotype was detected ten times or more. Each cDNA molecule carried a unique molecular identifier. TCRdb reprocessed the 5' RACE reads with MiXCR, giving one entry per CDR3 protein. Of roughly 53,000 distinct CDR3 sequences in the sample, 12% were seen once. The J segment lost 3 bases and the V segment lost 5 bases, leaving 10 bases of the junction unmatched. CDR3 length equals 15 residues. Germline values: CDR1 SGHAT, CDR2 FQNNGV. V is TRBV11-2 and J is TRBJ2-7; 7 nucleotides agree with TRBD2. Sample: whole blood, taken at baseline. This sequence originates from an adult who was a healthcare worker with PCR-confirmed SARS-CoV-2 infection or an uninfected control (not recorded which). This chain's CDR3 is CASSAKGRARYEQYF. Written as DNA, the CDR3 is TGTGCCAGCAGCGCCAAAGGGAGGGCCCGCTACGAGCAGTACTTC.